This T cell receptor beta chain appears in the sequencing data of a study of T-cell memory formation after mild COVID-19. Looking at the study overall: The two donors had largely donor-specific TCR clusters. Study-wide results and limits: In second-wave clones peaking day 37, SARS-CoV-2 specificity remained unconfirmed. There were some responding clones in pre-infection memory, which suggested that cross-reactive memory had joined.

J lost 2 bases, V lost 4 bases, and 7 bases had no gene match. Germline V lookup: CDR1 LGHNA, CDR2 YSLEER. The CDR3 spans 17 residues. This clonotype was found a few times. Antigen unknown. TCRdb ran MiXCR on the 5' RACE reads and lists one entry per CDR3 protein. The sample shows about 350,000 distinct CDR3 sequences, roughly an eighth of them seen only once. The TCR comes from a man between 18 and 35 years old who had mild COVID-19 (a few samples of this study predate the infection). Cell type and time point are not known. The sequenced material came from PBMCs or a T cell subset sorted from them (not recorded which). V and J are TRBV4-3 and TRBJ2-3, with TRBD2 matching 12 bases. The DNA for the CDR3 is TGCGCCAGCAGCCTCCAATGGACTAGCGGGGCCACAGATACGCAGTATTTT. Translated, it gives CASSLQWTSGATDTQYF.